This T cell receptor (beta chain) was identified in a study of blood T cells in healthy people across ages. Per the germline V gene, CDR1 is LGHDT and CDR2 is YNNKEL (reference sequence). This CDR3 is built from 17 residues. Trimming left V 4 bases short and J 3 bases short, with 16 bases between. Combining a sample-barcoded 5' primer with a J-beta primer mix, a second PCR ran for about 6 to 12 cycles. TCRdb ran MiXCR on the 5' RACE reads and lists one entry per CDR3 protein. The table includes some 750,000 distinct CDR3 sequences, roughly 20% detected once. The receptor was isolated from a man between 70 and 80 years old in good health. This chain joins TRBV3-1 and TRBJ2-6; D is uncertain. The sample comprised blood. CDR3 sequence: CASSPTAGSGGANVLTF. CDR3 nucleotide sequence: TGTGCCAGCAGCCCAACTGCCGGGTCTGGTGGGGCCAACGTCCTGACTTTC.